This TCR beta chain is drawn from a study of blood T cell repertoires in COVID-19. Study as a whole: The United States, Italy and Spain provided the acute and convalescent COVID-19 samples. Sources were T cells, B-cell-depleted T cells, or PBMCs; the material itself was cDNA or gDNA.

CDR1 is LGHDT and CDR2 is YNNKEL in the germline V gene (reference sequence). This CDR3 contains 15 residues. With 6 bases clipped from V and 8 bases from J, the junction kept 10 bases outside the gene matches. Under the authors' procedure: Using reference gene primer amplification, nucleated cell counts were estimated. The data were produced by immunoSEQ multiplex PCR, yet TCRdb's version contains in-frame clones alone and is incomplete. V, J and clone size reflect that table, while D and trimming were determined from the DNA. The sample lists about 73,000 clones, 82% occurring once. This clonotype originated in a woman aged 60 to 75 with acute or convalescent COVID-19. V gene TRBV3-1 (or the pseudogene TRBV3-2) combines with J gene TRBJ1-6; 7 bases match TRBD1. Material: peripheral blood. For the CDR3, the DNA is TGTGCCAGCAGTTTCTCCGGCAGGGGGGATTCACCCCTCCACTTT. This sequence encodes CASSFSGRGDSPLHF.